A single sample is the source of the 30 T cell receptor beta chains below, sequenced in a study of cytomegalovirus exposure and HLA in healthy donors. 13 Jbeta primers and 60 Vbeta primers were used for the PCR. TCRdb's copy holds only in-frame clones and misses some; the assay was immunoSEQ multiplex PCR. The sample lists 100,000 to 150,000 clones, around 82% occurring once. The sample comprised PBMCs. All receptors derive from a female donor in good health and CMV-seronegative.

The rearrangement joins TRBV2 to TRBJ2-3; TRBD1 matches at 7 bases. V lost 0 bases to trimming and J lost 1 base; unmatched junction nucleotides: 1. CDR3 length equals 15 residues. Germline values: CDR1 SNHLY, CDR2 FYNNEI. For the CDR3, the DNA is TGTGCCAGCAGTGAAGCAACAGGGGGCACAGATACGCAGTATTTT. This gives the protein CASSEATGGTDTQYF.

The J gene is TRBJ1-1, the V gene TRBV7-6; 8 bases align to TRBD1. There are 16 residues in the CDR3. Germline V gene data show CDR1 as SGHVS and CDR2 as FNYEAQ. The V segment lost 3 bases and the J segment 2 bases; nucleotides outside the gene matches: 8. For the CDR3, the DNA is TGTGCCAGCAGCTTGGTAAGGACAGGGAGTAACACTGAAGCTTTCTTT. This encodes CASSLVRTGSNTEAFF.

V usage is TRBV18 and J usage is TRBJ2-7, with 13 bases matching TRBD2. The V gene end was trimmed by 3 bases and the J gene end by 2 bases; junction bases not matched to a gene: 1. CDR1 is KGHSH and CDR2 is LQKENI in the germline V gene. The CDR3 spans 15 residues. CDR3 in amino acids: CASSPGLAGTYEQYF. The CDR3 bases are TGTGCCAGCTCACCGGGACTAGCGGGGACCTACGAGCAGTACTTC.

The rearrangement links TRBV9 to TRBJ2-7; TRBD2 matches 10 bases. There are 15 residues in the CDR3. V shed 3 bases and J 3 bases; nucleotides not matched to a gene: 6. CDR1 is SGDLS and CDR2 is YYNGEE in the germline V gene. CDR3: CASSAGTSVRYEQYF. The CDR3 region has the DNA TGTGCCAGCAGCGCCGGGACTAGCGTTCGCTACGAGCAGTACTTC.

The chain has TRBV10-1 and TRBJ2-1; TRBD2 matches 11 bases. The CDR3 spans 16 residues. Trimming removed 1 base from V and 3 bases from J; junction bases left unmatched: 2. The germline CDR1 and CDR2 sequences are WNHNN and SYGVQD (reference sequence). In DNA, the CDR3 is TGCGCCAGCAGTGAGTTGGGACTAGCGGACTACAATGAGCAGTTCTTC. It specifies CASSELGLADYNEQFF.

This chain uses TRBV5-4 with TRBJ1-2, with D uncertain. The germline V gene encodes CDR1 SGHNT and CDR2 YYREEE (reference sequence). The CDR3 has 13 amino acids. Trimming cost V 2 bases and J 2 bases, with 7 bases left between them. The CDR3 is CASSFTENYGYTF. The CDR3 DNA reads as TGTGCCAGCAGCTTCACTGAGAACTATGGCTACACCTTC.

The chain employs TRBV7-7 and TRBJ2-5; 7 nucleotides line up with TRBD2. Germline V gene sequence: CDR1 SSHAT, CDR2 FNYEAQ (reference sequence). CDR3 length: 15 amino acids. V shed 2 bases, J shed 4 bases, and the junction held 7 bases outside the gene matches. The CDR3 sequence is CASSLTGLAAETQYF. The CDR3 DNA is TGTGCCAGCAGCTTAACGGGTCTAGCGGCAGAGACCCAGTACTTC.

The chain combines TRBV2 with TRBJ2-1; the match to TRBD2 covers 9 bases. The ends lost 4 bases at V and 1 base at J; junction bases unmatched: 8. Germline CDR1 SNHLY, CDR2 FYNNEI. This CDR3 is 17 amino acids long. The CDR3 spells CASSVPDSGGSYNEQFF. In DNA form, the CDR3 reads TGTGCCAGCAGTGTCCCGGATAGCGGGGGTTCCTACAATGAGCAGTTCTTC.

The chain joins TRBV5-4 to TRBJ2-3, with 7 bases identical to TRBD2. CDR1 SGHNT and CDR2 YYREEE come from the germline V gene (reference sequence). Trimming removed 0 bases from V and 0 bases from J; junction bases left unmatched: 4. The length of the CDR3 is 16 residues. CDR3 sequence: CASSLGLARSTDTQYF. For the CDR3, the DNA is TGTGCCAGCAGCTTGGGACTAGCCCGAAGCACAGATACGCAGTATTTT.

The J gene is TRBJ2-1, the V gene TRBV5-8, with 9 bases fitting TRBD2. This CDR3 contains 16 residues. Germline CDR1 is SGHTS and CDR2 is YDEGEE. With V trimmed by 4 bases and J by 6 bases, 11 bases remained unmatched. The CDR3 protein is CASSPGTSRGSNEQFF. The CDR3 region has the DNA TGTGCCAGCAGCCCAGGGACTAGCCGGGGGTCCAATGAGCAGTTCTTC.

The genes are TRBV13 and TRBJ2-7; D gene ambiguous. Germline assignment: CDR1 PRHDT and CDR2 FYEKMQ (reference sequence). V shed 5 bases and J shed 4 bases, with 15 bases lying between them. The CDR3 consists of 14 residues. CDR3 sequence: CASSPRSGRYEQYF. The CDR3 nucleotides are TGTGCCAGCAGCCCCAGGTCCGGTCGATACGAGCAGTACTTC.

The chain employs TRBV27 and TRBJ2-1; TRBD2 matches at 7 bases. CDR3 size: 12 residues. V was clipped by 11 bases and J by 7 bases; unmatched bases: 8. Per the germline V gene, CDR1 is MNHEY and CDR2 is SMNVEV (reference sequence). This CDR3 reads CASRLAANEQFF. The CDR3 region has the DNA TGTGCCTCCCGGCTAGCGGCGAATGAGCAGTTCTTC.

This chain uses TRBV5-4 with TRBJ2-7; D perhaps matches TRBD1 (6 bases). The germline V gene encodes CDR1 SGHNT and CDR2 YYREEE (reference sequence). The CDR3 contains 13 residues. The germline V and J ends were trimmed by 5 bases and 6 bases, with 15 bases remaining between them. The CDR3 nucleotides read TGTGCCAGCAGTGGCCGGGACAACATCGAGCAGTACTTC. This translates into CASSGRDNIEQYF.

The V call is TRBV19, the J call TRBJ2-5; 7 bases fit TRBD2. The J call is uncertain, as TRBJ2-7 better fits the DNA end. The CDR3 runs 16 residues. The germline V gene encodes CDR1 LNHDA and CDR2 SQIVND (reference sequence). The CDR3 protein is CASSQFGREAYYEQYF. CDR3 nucleotides: TGTGCCAGTAGCCAATTTGGCCGGGAGGCTTATTACGAGCAGTACTTC.

This chain connects TRBV10-3 to TRBJ1-2; 8 bases are shared with TRBD1. CDR1 and CDR2 from the germline V gene are ENHRY and SYGVKD. The CDR3 extends over 15 amino acids. V gave up 0 bases and J gave up 4 bases; unmatched junction bases: 4. In DNA form, the CDR3 reads TGTGCCATCAGTGAGTCGGGACAGGCGGCCTATGGCTACACCTTC. It yields the protein CAISESGQAAYGYTF.

This clone has a handful of counts. The V gene is TRBV2, the J gene TRBJ1-5, with 10 positions matching TRBD1. Germline assignment: CDR1 SNHLY and CDR2 FYNNEI. J gave up 5 bases and V 6 bases, and 10 bases lay outside the gene matches. The CDR3 covers 16 residues. CDR3 residues: CASSDGGQGHHQPQHF. CDR3 bases: TGTGCCAGCAGCGATGGGGGACAGGGGCACCATCAGCCCCAGCATTTT.

This chain joins TRBV12-5 and TRBJ2-3, with 12 bases that match TRBD2. Trimming took 1 base from V and 1 from J; bases not matched to a gene: 3. CDR1 is LGHNT and CDR2 is FRNRAP in the germline V gene. CDR3 length: 17 amino acids. CDR3 sequence reads: CASGLARLAGGTDTQYF. In DNA, the CDR3 is TGTGCTAGTGGTTTGGCGAGACTAGCGGGGGGCACAGATACGCAGTATTTT.

Here the CDR3 reads CASSAARKAGELFF. The CDR3 DNA sequence: TGTGCCAGCAGCGCTGCTAGGAAGGCCGGGGAGCTGTTTTTT. The V gene is TRBV9, the J gene TRBJ2-2; D is ambiguous. The V end lost 3 bases, the J end lost 6 bases, and 12 bases lay between the germline ends. This CDR3 has 14 amino acids. The germline V gene has CDR1 SGDLS and CDR2 YYNGEE. Complete variable domain (other parts from reference TRBV9 and TRBJ2-2): DSGVTQTPKHLITATGQRVTLRCSPRSGDLSVYWYQQSLDQGLQFLIQYYNGEERAKGNILERFSAQQFPDLHSELNLSSLELGDSALYFCASSAARKAGELFFGEGSRLTVL.

This clone was seen only a few times. The chain combines TRBV6-5 with TRBJ1-2, with D possibly matching TRBD1 (5 bases). From germline, CDR1 is MNHEY and CDR2 SVGAGI. With 6 bases removed from V and 11 bases from J, the gap between germline ends came to 19 bases. The CDR3 extends over 13 amino acids. The CDR3 DNA reads TGTGCCAGCAGGCCAAGGGGAAGGGTGGATTACACCTTC. Residues: CASRPRGRVDYTF.

The chain uses TRBV2 and TRBJ1-1; TRBD1 might be the D (5 bases). The length of the CDR3 is 16 residues. The germline V gene encodes CDR1 SNHLY and CDR2 FYNNEI. V gave up 6 bases and J gave up 0 bases, with 17 bases separating them. Written as DNA, the CDR3 is TGTGCCAGCAGCCCCTTGGGAGGGGAACTGAACACTGAAGCTTTCTTT. It specifies CASSPLGGELNTEAFF.

V and J are TRBV2 and TRBJ1-5; D might be TRBD1 (5 bases). CDR1 is SNHLY and CDR2 is FYNNEI in the germline V gene. This CDR3 contains 14 residues. The V gene lost 6 bases and the J gene lost 6 bases, with 15 bases spanning the gap. This CDR3 reads CASRSQGKGQPQHF. Written as DNA, the CDR3 is TGTGCCAGCAGGTCCCAGGGAAAAGGTCAGCCCCAGCATTTT.

The chain carries TRBV11-3 and TRBJ2-5, with a weak D call TRBD2 (6 bases). CDR1 and CDR2 (germline): SGHNT, YENEEA. Trimming took 3 bases from V and 11 from J, leaving 13 bases between them. This CDR3 has 12 amino acids. DNA of the CDR3: TGTGCCAGCAGCTTTAGATCGGGAGAGCAGTACTTC. Its protein is CASSFRSGEQYF.

The rearrangement joins TRBV5-1 to TRBJ1-3, with unresolved D. The germline V gene encodes CDR1 SGHRS and CDR2 YFSETQ. The V and J ends lost 0 bases and 0 bases respectively, with 13 bases between them. CDR3 length: 17 residues. CDR3 nucleotides: TGCGCCAGCAGCTTGGTAGGGAAAGGACTCTCTGGAAACACCATATATTTT. This gives the protein CASSLVGKGLSGNTIYF.

V gene TRBV7-2 combines with J gene TRBJ1-2; TRBD1 matches at 7 bases. J lost 5 bases, V lost 4 bases, and 7 bases had no gene match. The CDR3 extends over 14 amino acids. Germline values: CDR1 SGHTA, CDR2 FQGNSA. CDR3 sequence: CASSYGGQLYGYTF. Here the CDR3 DNA reads TGTGCCAGCAGCTACGGGGGACAGCTGTATGGCTACACCTTC.

The genes are TRBV7-9 and TRBJ2-5; D may be TRBD2 (6 bases). V gave up 5 bases and J gave up 5 bases, with 9 bases separating them. The CDR3 consists of 12 residues. CDR1 is SEHNR, CDR2 FQNEAQ, per germline (reference sequence). CDR3 sequence: CASSLAGETQYF. In DNA, the CDR3 is TGTGCCAGCAGCCTTGCGGGGGAGACCCAGTACTTC.

This chain uses TRBV6-5 with TRBJ1-2, with D maybe TRBD1 (6 bases). The CDR3 loop spans 14 amino acids. Between the trimmed V and J ends, which lost 6 bases and 4 bases, there was a span of 15 bases. Germline V gene data show CDR1 as MNHEY and CDR2 as SVGAGI. As DNA, the CDR3 is TGTGCCAGCAGGCCCAGTGGGGGGGCCTATGGCTACACCTTC. It is translated as CASRPSGGAYGYTF.

J is TRBJ2-1 and V is TRBV6-4, with TRBD2 matching over 7 bases. Unmatched junction bases numbered 15, after V lost 7 bases and J lost 0 bases. CDR1 and CDR2 (germline): MRHNA, SNTAGT. This CDR3 region has 18 residues. CDR3 DNA: TGTGCCAGCACCGAAACTGAGAGGCGGGAGAGCTCCTACAATGAGCAGTTCTTC. Translating gives CASTETERRESSYNEQFF.

The J gene is TRBJ1-2, the V gene TRBV12-5; D is possibly TRBD1 (6 bases). This CDR3 is 15 amino acids long. The germline CDR1 and CDR2 sequences are LGHNT and FRNRAP. The ends were cut back, 4 bases at V and 7 bases at J, with 19 bases in the middle. The CDR3 nucleotides read TGTGCTAGTGGTTCCCTTGGGGGCGCCGCGGGTGGCTACACCTTC. Protein product: CASGSLGGAAGGYTF.

The chain employs TRBV19 and TRBJ1-3; the D is unclear. Deletions cut 6 bases from V and 1 base from J, with 22 bases between. Germline V CDR1 and CDR2: LNHDA, SQIVND (reference sequence). This CDR3 region has 18 residues. Here the CDR3 reads CASSRLGLPRESGNTIYF. In DNA form, the CDR3 reads TGTGCCAGTAGCAGGTTAGGACTTCCCCGCGAGTCTGGAAACACCATATATTTT.

This chain joins TRBV2 and TRBJ1-5; D is uncertain. Trimming took off 6 bases at V and 0 bases at J, with 15 bases between the two ends. Germline loops: CDR1 SNHLY, CDR2 FYNNEI. This CDR3 is built from 16 residues. CDR3 residues: CASSAPLVYSNQPQHF. CDR3 sequence (DNA): TGTGCCAGCAGCGCTCCACTCGTTTATAGCAATCAGCCCCAGCATTTT.